Below, 10 T cell receptor beta chains from the same sample are listed, as sequenced in a study of T cell repertoires in cytomegalovirus infection. TCRdb itself ran the reads through MiXCR, one entry per CDR3 protein. The sample lists 170,000 or so distinct CDR3 sequences; about 17% were seen once. The sample consisted of CD8+ T cells from PBMCs. These receptors were taken from a human donor in good health (CMV status not recorded). Some clones in this sample may be carry-over from other donors' samples.

This rearrangement joins TRBV7-6 to TRBJ2-1; D may be TRBD2 (6 bases). V was cut by 4 bases and J by 5 bases, with 12 bases left in between. Germline CDR1 reads SGHVS; CDR2 reads FNYEAQ. CDR3 length: 14 residues. The DNA for the CDR3 is TGTGCCAGCAGCTACCGGGACTTGCACAATGAGCAGTTCTTC. Amino acids: CASSYRDLHNEQFF.

V usage is TRBV28 and J usage is TRBJ2-7; D unclear. The CDR3 is 14 amino acids. Germline V gene sequence: CDR1 MDHEN, CDR2 SYDVKM. V was clipped by 1 base and J by 5 bases, with 12 bases between them. The CDR3 DNA sequence: TGTGCCAGCAGTTTATTGGCCAGGCAGAACGAGCAGTACTTC. It translates to CASSLLARQNEQYF. Combining the CDR3 with reference TRBV28 and TRBJ2-7 gives the whole variable domain DVKVTQSSRYLVKRTGEKVFLECVQDMDHENMFWYRQDPGLGLRLIYFSYDVKMKEKGDIPEGYSVSREKKERFSLILESASTNQTSMYLCASSLLARQNEQYFGPGTRLTVT.

The chain uses TRBV2 and TRBJ2-3; 11 nucleotides align to TRBD1. The CDR3 consists of 13 residues. Germline V gene lookup returns CDR1 SNHLY and CDR2 FYNNEI. Trimming removed 11 bases from V and 3 bases from J; junction bases left unmatched: 4. CDR3 amino acids: CAGGQGATDTQYF. CDR3 coding DNA: TGTGCCGGAGGACAGGGGGCAACAGATACGCAGTATTTT.

CDR3 nucleotide sequence: TGTGCCAGCAGCCAGGGGACTACACCCGCCTACGAGCAGTACTTC. Its translation: CASSQGTTPAYEQYF. This sequence joins TRBV14 and TRBJ2-7; 7 bases are shared with TRBD2. Germline V gives CDR1 SGHDN, CDR2 FVKESK. The V gene end was trimmed by 3 bases and the J gene end by 2 bases; junction bases not matched to a gene: 7. The CDR3 has 15 amino acids.

This clonotype was detected a few times. The V and J genes are TRBV7-9 and TRBJ1-4; D gene uncertain. The V end lost 1 base, the J end lost 11 bases, and 8 bases lay between the germline ends. CDR1 and CDR2 (germline): SEHNR, FQNEAQ (reference sequence). The CDR3 covers 12 residues. The CDR3 DNA follows: TGTGCCAGCAGCTTAGGATACGGTAAACTGTTTTTT. Protein product: CASSLGYGKLFF.

The J gene is TRBJ1-2, the V gene TRBV2, with D maybe TRBD1 (5 bases). The CDR3 spans 12 residues. CDR1 is SNHLY, CDR2 FYNNEI, per germline. The germline V and J ends were trimmed by 6 bases and 4 bases, with 9 bases remaining between them. CDR3: CASRGTSYGYTF. The DNA of the CDR3 is TGTGCCAGCAGGGGGACTAGCTATGGCTACACCTTC.

This clonotype was seen only a few times. This sequence joins TRBV6-5 and TRBJ1-3; 7 bases are a match to TRBD1. This CDR3 contains 16 residues. Germline CDR1 reads MNHEY; CDR2 reads SVGAGI. V lost 4 bases and J lost 1; bases outside the gene matches: 7. The CDR3 region is CASSLGGGASGNTIYF. The CDR3 bases are TGTGCCAGCAGTTTAGGAGGGGGCGCGTCTGGAAACACCATATATTTT.

This clonotype has a count of ten or more. The chain uses TRBV7-9 and TRBJ1-2, with unresolved D. The CDR3 is made up of 15 amino acids. V was pared by 5 bases and J by 4 bases, with 17 bases between. Germline V gene data show CDR1 as SEHNR and CDR2 as FQNEAQ (reference sequence). This CDR3 reads CASSTTDGGSYGYTF. The CDR3 nucleotides read TGTGCCAGCAGCACGACGGACGGAGGATCCTATGGCTACACCTTC.

In the case of this clonotype: Without the conserved terminal phenylalanine or tryptophan, this CDR3 likely stems from a read error. The V and J genes are TRBV5-6 and TRBJ1-1; D is uncertain. V lost 4 bases and J lost 2, with 6 bases in between. The germline V gene encodes CDR1 SGHDT and CDR2 YYEEEE. CDR3 length: 12 residues. The CDR3 bases are TGTGCCAGCAGCCGGGGAAACACTGAAGCTTTCTCT. Translating gives CASSRGNTEAFS.

This clonotype has only a few counts. The V and J genes are TRBV2 and TRBJ1-2; D possibly corresponds to TRBD1 (6 bases). The CDR3 is 16 residues long. Germline-derived CDR1 and CDR2 are SNHLY and FYNNEI. The V end lost 2 bases, the J end lost 4 bases, and 17 bases lay between the germline ends. CDR3 residues: CASSESGDTILYGYTF. Written as DNA, the CDR3 is TGTGCCAGCAGTGAATCTGGGGACACAATCCTCTATGGCTACACCTTC.